The 13 T cell receptor beta chains in this list originate from one sample, sequenced in a study of T cells in localized non-small cell lung cancer. Produced via immunoSEQ multiplex PCR; TCRdb's table is partial and in-frame only. This table has approximately 28,000 clones, 84% appearing once. The sample in question was peripheral blood mononuclear cells, obtained before any cancer treatment. The receptors stem from a man aged 40 to 70 with stage III lung adenocarcinoma.

The chain joins TRBV28 to TRBJ1-2; D call uncertain. V lost 8 bases to trimming and J lost 7 bases, with 14 bases between them. The CDR3 runs 12 residues. Germline loops: CDR1 MDHEN, CDR2 SYDVKM. In DNA, the CDR3 is TGTGCCAGCCAATCCGGGCGTATTGGCTACACCTTC. This sequence encodes CASQSGRIGYTF.

The chain has TRBV6-6 and TRBJ1-4; tentative D call: TRBD1 (5 bases). The CDR3 runs to 16 residues. V was cut by 5 bases and J by 4 bases, with 17 bases left in between. Germline values: CDR1 MNHNY, CDR2 SVGAGI (reference sequence). The CDR3 bases are TGTGCCAGCAGTAACCAAGGGGCCAGCTTTAATGAAAAACTGTTTTTT. Protein sequence: CASSNQGASFNEKLFF.

The gene calls are TRBV5-1 and TRBJ1-1, with TRBD1 matching over 7 bases. This CDR3 has 17 amino acids. Germline loops: CDR1 SGHRS, CDR2 YFSETQ. V lost 4 bases and J lost 2; bases outside the gene matches: 14. CDR3 nucleotide sequence: TGCGCCAGCAGCCCAGGACGGACAGGTGGGTACAACACTGAAGCTTTCTTT. Protein product: CASSPGRTGGYNTEAFF.

J is TRBJ2-7 and V is TRBV28; no reliable D call. The CDR3 is made up of 12 amino acids. The germline V gene encodes CDR1 MDHEN and CDR2 SYDVKM. The V gene lost 6 bases and the J gene lost 7 bases, with 13 bases spanning the gap. CDR3 sequence: CASSTSKREQYV. CDR3 DNA sequence: TGTGCCAGCAGCACCTCTAAGCGTGAGCAGTACGTC.

V and J are TRBV7-9 and TRBJ1-6; possible D gene TRBD1, 6 bases. V lost 1 base to trimming and J lost 9 bases, with 10 bases between them. The CDR3 has 14 amino acids. The germline gives CDR1 SEHNR, CDR2 FQNEAQ (reference sequence). The CDR3 nucleotides are TGTGCCAGCAGCTTAGGACAGGATTCTTCACCCCTCCACTTT. As protein: CASSLGQDSSPLHF.

The chain uses TRBV27 and TRBJ2-7, with D tentatively TRBD1 or TRBD2 (5 bases each). The germline V gene encodes CDR1 MNHEY and CDR2 SMNVEV (reference sequence). The germline V and J ends were trimmed by 7 bases and 10 bases, with 17 bases remaining between them. This CDR3 is built from 12 residues. In DNA, the CDR3 is TGTGCCAGCACCGATTACAGAGGGGAACAGTACGTC. It specifies CASTDYRGEQYV.

This chain links TRBV28 with TRBJ2-5; D is unresolved. The CDR3 loop spans 13 amino acids. V was clipped by 3 bases and J by 5 bases, with 10 bases between them. Germline CDR1 and CDR2: MDHEN and SYDVKM. The CDR3 DNA is TGTGCCAGCAGTTTCCAAGCGCGGGAGACCCAGTACTTC. Its translation is CASSFQARETQYF.

V and J are TRBV11-3 and TRBJ2-2, with a weak D call TRBD2 (5 bases). This CDR3 comprises 14 residues. Per germline, CDR1 SGHNT and CDR2 YENEEA. Trimming took 1 base from V and 4 from J, leaving 7 bases between them. CDR3 sequence: CASSLVGATGELFF. The CDR3 nucleotides read TGTGCCAGCAGCTTAGTGGGAGCCACCGGGGAGCTGTTTTTT.

This rearrangement joins TRBV6-1 to TRBJ1-3; no definite D call. This CDR3 is built from 13 residues. Trimming took 6 bases from V and 0 from J, leaving 6 bases between them. Looked up from germline, CDR1 is MNHNS and CDR2 is SASEGT. The CDR3, as DNA: TGTGCCAGCAGGAAGAGCTCTGGAAACACCATATATTTT. Translated, it gives CASRKSSGNTIYF.

The chain links TRBV19 to TRBJ2-1, with TRBD2 identical over 15 bases. The CDR3 sequence is 15 residues long. J gave up 8 bases and V 8 bases, and 7 bases lay outside the gene matches. Germline V gives CDR1 LNHDA, CDR2 SQIVND (reference sequence). CDR3 in DNA: TGTGCCAGTGCTACCGGGACTAGCGGGAGGTATGAGCAGTTCTTC. Residues: CASATGTSGRYEQFF.

The V call is TRBV4-1, the J call TRBJ2-7; TRBD2 aligns across 9 bases. CDR1 and CDR2 (germline): MGHRA, YSYEKL. The junction had 10 bases not matched to a gene; V was cut back by 1 base and J by 9 bases. This CDR3 region has 15 residues. CDR3 sequence reads: CASSQVALAGNVQYF. CDR3 nucleotide sequence: TGCGCCAGCAGCCAAGTTGCTCTAGCGGGAAATGTGCAGTACTTC.

V and J are TRBV28 and TRBJ1-3, with 7 nucleotides matching TRBD1. The V segment lost 3 bases and the J segment 3 bases; nucleotides outside the gene matches: 2. This CDR3 region has 14 residues. Looked up from germline, CDR1 is MDHEN and CDR2 is SYDVKM. CDR3 sequence: CASSFQGGGNTIYF. As DNA, the CDR3 is TGTGCCAGCAGTTTCCAGGGGGGTGGAAACACCATATATTTT.

Comments on this clone: The DNA is left out, because the CDR3 cannot be placed on it with certainty; the CDR3 is given as TCRdb lists it. The genes are TRBV6-5 and TRBJ1-5. The CDR3 has 15 amino acids, counting both end residues. Germline CDR1 reads MNHEY; CDR2 reads SVGAGI. The CDR3 here is CASSSSVGENQPQHF.